This T cell receptor beta chain was retrieved from a study of blood T cell repertoires in COVID-19. The assay was immunoSEQ multiplex PCR, and TCRdb's table has in-frame clones only and misses some. The data hold over 300,000 clones, with about 90% observed a single time. The receptor comes from a man aged 35 to 55 with acute or convalescent COVID-19. Sample: peripheral blood.

The CDR3 here is CSASPGQHYGYTF. For the CDR3, the DNA is TGCAGCGCTTCACCGGGACAGCACTATGGCTACACCTTC. J is TRBJ1-2 and V is TRBV29-1, with 7 nucleotides matching TRBD1. CDR1 is SQVTM, CDR2 ANQGSEA, per germline. The CDR3 runs to 13 residues. The J segment lost 3 bases and the V segment lost 7 bases, leaving 8 bases of the junction unmatched.